These 32 T cell receptor beta chains originate from one sample sequenced in a study of CD8 T cells in ankylosing spondylitis. Study-level results: Made up of fewer than ten highly homologous variants, a TCR beta motif appeared characteristic of ankylosing spondylitis blood.

These TCRs are of unknown antigen specificity. TCRdb redid the calling of the 5' RACE reads with MiXCR, one entry per CDR3 protein. Among about 220,000 distinct CDR3 sequences listed, around 16% were seen once. Source material: blood, either unsorted or a sorted T cell fraction (not recorded which). The receptors originated from a male donor with ankylosing spondylitis.

The gene calls are TRBV6-5 and TRBJ2-7; TRBD2 might be the D (5 bases). Trimming pared 2 bases from V and 0 bases from J, leaving 8 bases between. The germline gives CDR1 MNHEY, CDR2 SVGAGI. CDR3 length: 14 amino acids. The CDR3 reads CASSYEGLSYEQYF. CDR3 nucleotide sequence: TGTGCCAGCAGTTACGAGGGCCTCTCCTACGAGCAGTACTTC.

There are a few counts of this clonotype. The CDR3 here is CASSPAAHGNTEAFF. CDR3 DNA: TGTGCCAGCTCACCGGCAGCCCATGGGAACACTGAAGCTTTCTTT. The V and J genes are TRBV18 and TRBJ1-1, with D hard to call. The length of the CDR3 is 15 residues. Germline V gene lookup returns CDR1 KGHSH and CDR2 LQKENI. With 3 bases removed from V and 1 base from J, the gap between germline ends came to 12 bases.

This clonotype occurred many times. The chain uses TRBV10-3 and TRBJ1-2; possible D gene TRBD1, 6 bases. From germline, CDR1 is ENHRY and CDR2 SYGVKD. The V and J ends lost 10 bases and 4 bases respectively, with 13 bases between them. The CDR3 is 12 residues long. CDR3 residues: CATNREGYGYTF. CDR3 DNA: TGTGCCACCAACAGGGAGGGCTATGGCTACACCTTC.

This clonotype was observed a handful of times. The J gene is TRBJ2-1, the V gene TRBV7-9, with D perhaps matching TRBD2 (6 bases). The CDR3 loop spans 12 amino acids. The V end lost 1 base, the J end lost 12 bases, and 10 bases lay between the germline ends. CDR1 and CDR2 from the germline V gene are SEHNR and FQNEAQ (reference sequence). CDR3 DNA: TGTGCCAGCAGCTTAGATGGAGCGGGGCAGTTCTTC. Translating gives CASSLDGAGQFF.

This CDR3 reads CSAWTSVAYEQYF. CDR3 nucleotides: TGCAGTGCTTGGACTAGCGTAGCCTACGAGCAGTACTTC. This chain uses TRBV20-1 with TRBJ2-7; 9 bases align to TRBD2. The CDR3 totals 13 residues. Germline V gene lookup returns CDR1 DFQATT and CDR2 SNEGSKA (reference sequence). The V and J ends lost 5 bases and 2 bases, in that order; junction bases with no gene match: 4.

The genes are TRBV5-6 and TRBJ2-1; D may match TRBD1 or TRBD2 (5 bases each). V lost 2 bases to trimming and J lost 8 bases, with 17 bases between them. CDR3 length: 15 residues. Germline CDR1 is SGHDT and CDR2 is YYEEEE. The CDR3 DNA sequence: TGTGCCAGCAGCTTCGTCGGGGCGGTTGTGGATGAGCAGTTCTTC. It specifies CASSFVGAVVDEQFF. Variable domain in full (rest from reference TRBV5-6 and TRBJ2-1): DAGVTQSPTHLIKTRGQQVTLRCSPKSGHDTVSWYQQALGQGPQFIFQYYEEEERQRGNFPDRFSGHQFPNYSSELNVNALLLGDSALYLCASSFVGAVVDEQFFGPGTRLTVL.

The rearrangement uses TRBV19 and TRBJ2-1, with D perhaps TRBD2 (6 bases). Looked up from germline, CDR1 is LNHDA and CDR2 is SQIVND (reference sequence). Deletions cut 1 base from V and 4 bases from J, with 20 bases between. The CDR3 totals 18 residues. The CDR3 nucleotides are TGTGCCAGTAGTATAGGGTTGGCGGGGCAGGAGATATACAATGAGCAGTTCTTC. Amino acids: CASSIGLAGQEIYNEQFF.

A few counts support this clonotype. The chain carries TRBV13 and TRBJ2-2; TRBD2 might be the D (6 bases). Germline CDR1 PRHDT, CDR2 FYEKMQ (reference sequence). The germline V and J ends were trimmed by 4 bases and 7 bases, with 22 bases remaining between them. The CDR3 spans 17 residues. The CDR3 bases are TGTGCCAGCAGCTCCGCGTTACCGGGACTGAGGGGCGGGGAGCTGTTTTTT. Protein: CASSSALPGLRGGELFF.

V and J are TRBV25-1 and TRBJ2-3; 9 nucleotides agree with TRBD1. The DNA end favors TRBJ1-5, so the J call may be wrong. Germline-derived CDR1 and CDR2 are MGHDK and SYGVNS. This CDR3 is built from 16 residues. The CDR3 sequence is CASSPPTGGKTDTQHF. The CDR3 DNA is TGTGCCAGCAGCCCCCCGACAGGGGGGAAGACAGATACGCAGCATTTT.

The chain carries TRBV4-3 and TRBJ1-5; D is possibly TRBD1 (5 bases). This CDR3 has 15 residues. The germline V gene encodes CDR1 LGHNA and CDR2 YSLEER. V lost 0 bases and J 5 bases, leaving 11 bases between the germline ends. CDR3 DNA: TGCGCCAGCAGCCAAGACAGGGCGGCAGATCAGCCCCAGCATTTT. Translation gives CASSQDRAADQPQHF.

The V call is TRBV6-1, the J call TRBJ1-6, with a tentative D call TRBD1 (5 bases). Trimming cost V 8 bases and J 3 bases, with 11 bases left between them. CDR1 and CDR2 from the germline V gene are MNHNS and SASEGT. CDR3 length: 14 residues. Here the CDR3 reads CASESTGYNSPLHF. The CDR3 nucleotides read TGTGCCAGCGAGTCCACAGGCTATAATTCACCCCTCCACTTT.

CDR3 sequence: CASSPTSGREHEQYF. CDR3 coding DNA: TGTGCCAGCAGCCCCACTAGCGGGAGGGAGCACGAGCAGTACTTC. The J gene is TRBJ2-7, the V gene TRBV3-1, with 13 bases fitting TRBD2. This CDR3 has 15 residues. V lost 4 bases to trimming and J lost 5 bases; unmatched junction nucleotides: 5. The germline V gene encodes CDR1 LGHDT and CDR2 YNNKEL (reference sequence).

This clonotype has just a few counts. V usage is TRBV7-9 and J usage is TRBJ1-5; D not certain. Trimming shortened V by 1 base and J by 0 bases, and 7 bases separated the two germline ends. The CDR3 sequence is 15 residues long. Germline V lookup: CDR1 SEHNR, CDR2 FQNEAQ (reference sequence). CDR3 sequence reads: CASSLGPDSNQPQHF. As DNA, the CDR3 is TGTGCCAGCAGCTTAGGTCCAGATAGCAATCAGCCCCAGCATTTT. Full variable domain (missing parts from reference TRBV7-9 and TRBJ1-5): DTGVSQNPRHKITKRGQNVTFRCDPISEHNRLYWYRQTLGQGPEFLTYFQNEAQLEKSRLLSDRFSAERPKGSFSTLEIQRTEQGDSAMYLCASSLGPDSNQPQHFGDGTRLSIL.

This clonotype occurred a few times. The rearrangement links TRBV12-3 or TRBV12-4 to TRBJ2-7, with 12 bases aligning to TRBD1. There are 16 residues in the CDR3. The V segment lost 6 bases and the J segment 4 bases; nucleotides outside the gene matches: 10. For the CDR3, the DNA is TGTGCCAGCAGCCACTCTGGGACAGGGGGCGTTTACGAGCAGTACTTC. It codes for CASSHSGTGGVYEQYF.

This rearrangement joins TRBV5-1 to TRBJ2-5, with 8 bases aligning to TRBD1. The J call may be wrong; the DNA end is better matched by TRBJ2-1. Germline V gene lookup returns CDR1 SGHRS and CDR2 YFSETQ. The CDR3 has 13 amino acids. The CDR3 nucleotides are TGCGCCAGCAGCCCAGGGGGCCAAGAGACCCAGTTCTTC. Translated, it gives CASSPGGQETQFF.

This clonotype was observed a few times. The CDR3 protein is CASSPRGPGEQYF. The CDR3 nucleotides are TGTGCCAGTAGCCCTCGGGGGCCCGGCGAGCAGTACTTC. The genes are TRBV19 and TRBJ2-7; D tentatively fits TRBD1 or TRBD2 (6 bases each). This CDR3 is 13 amino acids long. V was pared by 6 bases and J by 6 bases, with 15 bases between. Germline-derived CDR1 and CDR2 are LNHDA and SQIVND (reference sequence). Full variable domain (outside the CDR3, taken from reference TRBV19 and TRBJ2-7): DGGITQSPKYLFRKEGQNVTLSCEQNLNHDAMYWYRQDPGQGLRLIYYSQIVNDFQKGDIAEGYSVSREKKESFPLTVTSAQKNPTAFYLCASSPRGPGEQYFGPGTRLTVT.

The chain carries TRBV27 and TRBJ1-5, with 8 nucleotides matching TRBD1. V was pared by 0 bases and J by 4 bases, with 5 bases of the junction left unmatched. Germline CDR1 MNHEY, CDR2 SMNVEV (reference sequence). There are 16 residues in the CDR3. CDR3 loop: CASSLSTGDLNQPQHF. In DNA, the CDR3 is TGTGCCAGCAGTTTATCGACAGGGGACTTGAATCAGCCCCAGCATTTT.

This clonotype came up a few times. DNA for the CDR3: TGTGCCAGCAGCGAGACCCCGGTTAATGAGCAGTTCTTC. Its protein product is CASSETPVNEQFF. V usage is TRBV9 and J usage is TRBJ2-1; D gene unclear. V lost 3 bases and J lost 7, with 11 bases in between. The CDR3 runs to 13 residues. From germline, CDR1 is SGDLS and CDR2 YYNGEE.

V is TRBV7-3 and J is TRBJ2-3, with TRBD2 matching over 8 bases. The ends lost 5 bases at V and 8 bases at J; junction bases unmatched: 9. The CDR3 totals 14 residues. Germline CDR1 reads SGHTA; CDR2 reads FQGTGA. The CDR3 spells CASSLDGGGRTQYF. The CDR3 coding sequence is TGTGCCAGCAGCCTTGACGGGGGGGGCCGTACGCAGTATTTT.

This clonotype was detected many times. The CDR3, as DNA: TGTGCCACCAGTGATTGGGGTCCTGGCAATGAGCAGTTCTTC. Translation: CATSDWGPGNEQFF. This chain connects TRBV24-1 to TRBJ2-1; D is uncertain. Germline V gene lookup returns CDR1 KGHDR and CDR2 SFDVKD. Trimming removed 2 bases from V and 6 bases from J, with 10 bases in between. The CDR3 has 14 residues.

This clonotype has a handful of counts. DNA for the CDR3: TGTGCCAGCAGTTTCACAGCCACAGATACGCAGTATTTT. Amino acids: CASSFTATDTQYF. The chain recombines TRBV27 with TRBJ2-3; no clear D gene. Per germline, CDR1 MNHEY and CDR2 SMNVEV (reference sequence). The CDR3 is 13 amino acids. Trimming cost V 3 bases and J 2 bases, with 6 bases left between them.

V usage is TRBV27 and J usage is TRBJ2-7; TRBD2 might be the D (5 bases). From germline, CDR1 is MNHEY and CDR2 SMNVEV (reference sequence). V was cut by 3 bases and J by 3 bases, with 9 bases left in between. The length of the CDR3 is 13 residues. Here the CDR3 DNA reads TGTGCCAGCAGTTTGACGGAGGACTACGAGCAGTACTTC. Residues: CASSLTEDYEQYF.

The chain recombines TRBV9 with TRBJ2-1; D gene ambiguous. The CDR3 is 13 amino acids. V was trimmed by 4 bases and J by 7 bases, leaving 12 bases between them. Germline V gene sequence: CDR1 SGDLS, CDR2 YYNGEE. CDR3 protein: CASSIGGYNEQFF. CDR3 nucleotide sequence: TGTGCCAGCAGCATAGGCGGTTATAATGAGCAGTTCTTC.

In its sample, this clonotype was seen a few times. The V call is TRBV6-1, the J call TRBJ1-6; possibly TRBD1 for D (5 bases). From germline, CDR1 is MNHNS and CDR2 SASEGT. The CDR3 sequence is 19 residues long. Trimming pared 7 bases from V and 0 bases from J, leaving 22 bases between. The CDR3 DNA follows: TGTGCCAGCACCGATTACGGGACGGCGACTAGCTCCTATAATTCACCCCTCCACTTT. This translates into CASTDYGTATSSYNSPLHF.

This clonotype was seen ten or more times. This chain connects TRBV29-1 to TRBJ2-2, with D possibly being TRBD1 (5 bases). CDR1 SQVTM and CDR2 ANQGSEA come from the germline V gene. This CDR3 is built from 15 residues. V was clipped by 0 bases and J by 6 bases, with 14 bases between them. The CDR3 nucleotides read TGCAGCGTTGAAGATCCCCAGGGTTTCGCCGGGGAGCTGTTTTTT. Translation gives CSVEDPQGFAGELFF.

This clonotype was seen more than once but under ten times. The rearrangement links TRBV29-1 to TRBJ2-3; no clear D. CDR1 is SQVTM and CDR2 is ANQGSEA in the germline V gene. The CDR3 extends over 11 amino acids. V lost 7 bases and J 4 bases, leaving 9 bases between the germline ends. The CDR3 DNA is TGCAGCGCCCCGGGCGCAGATACGCAGTATTTT. This codes for CSAPGADTQYF.

This clonotype was counted many times. The chain joins TRBV29-1 to TRBJ2-1, with D possibly TRBD1 on 6 matching bases. The CDR3 length is 11 residues. Germline CDR1 and CDR2: SQVTM and ANQGSEA. V was shortened by 5 bases and J by 8 bases, with 10 bases between the two germline ends. In DNA form, the CDR3 reads TGCAGCGTTCCAGCAGGGGATGAGCAGTTCTTC. It specifies CSVPAGDEQFF.

This clonotype was picked up a small number of times. This chain joins TRBV12-3 or TRBV12-4 and TRBJ2-3; D is undetermined. The CDR3 length is 12 residues. V was clipped by 5 bases and J by 4 bases, with 7 bases between them. CDR3 region: CASSLNADTQYF. CDR3 nucleotides: TGTGCCAGCAGTCTCAACGCAGATACGCAGTATTTT.

This clonotype was seen a handful of times. V and J are TRBV6-2 or TRBV6-3 and TRBJ2-3; the D gene is possibly TRBD1 (5 bases). The ends were cut back, 4 bases at V and 3 bases at J, with 11 bases in the middle. This CDR3 has 14 residues. Germline lookup yields CDR1 MNHEY and CDR2 SVGEGT. CDR3 amino acids: CASSSDRETDTQYF. DNA of the CDR3: TGTGCCAGCAGTTCCGACAGAGAGACAGATACGCAGTATTTT.

V gene TRBV5-1 combines with J gene TRBJ1-4, with TRBD1 identical over 7 bases. V lost 3 bases, J lost 3 bases, and 8 bases stayed unmatched. Germline values: CDR1 SGHRS, CDR2 YFSETQ. CDR3 size: 16 residues. CDR3 nucleotide sequence: TGCGCCAGCAGCTCGACAGGGCCGGGGCCTAATGAAAAACTGTTTTTT. Amino acids: CASSSTGPGPNEKLFF.

This clonotype was counted only a few times. The chain joins TRBV2 to TRBJ1-4; D is undetermined. The CDR3 contains 10 residues. Trimming shortened V by 6 bases and J by 8 bases, and 4 bases separated the two germline ends. CDR1 is SNHLY, CDR2 FYNNEI, per germline. CDR3 sequence (DNA): TGTGCCAGCAGGGCCGAAAAACTGTTTTTT. Translating it yields CASRAEKLFF.

This chain joins TRBV6-5 and TRBJ2-1; 12 bases are a match to TRBD1. The CDR3 sequence is 14 residues long. Germline V lookup: CDR1 MNHEY, CDR2 SVGAGI. V was clipped by 2 bases and J by 8 bases; unmatched bases: 1. The CDR3 DNA is TGTGCCAGCAGTTACGGGACAGGGGGCGATGAGCAGTTCTTC. Its translation: CASSYGTGGDEQFF.